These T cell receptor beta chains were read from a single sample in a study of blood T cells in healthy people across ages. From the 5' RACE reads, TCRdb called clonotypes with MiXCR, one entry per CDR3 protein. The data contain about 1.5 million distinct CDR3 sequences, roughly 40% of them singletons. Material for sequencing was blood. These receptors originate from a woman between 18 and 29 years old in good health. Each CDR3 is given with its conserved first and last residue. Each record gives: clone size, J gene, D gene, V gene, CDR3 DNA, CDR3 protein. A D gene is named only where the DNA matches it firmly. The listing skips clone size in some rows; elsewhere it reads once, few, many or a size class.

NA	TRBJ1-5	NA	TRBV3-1	TGTGCCAGCAGCCACGGGAGGGGACAGCCCCAGCATTTT	CASSHGRGQPQHF
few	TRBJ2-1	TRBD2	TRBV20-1	TGCAGTGCTAGGGGAGGACTAGCGGCCAATAACAATGAGCAGTTCTTC	CSARGGLAANNNEQFF
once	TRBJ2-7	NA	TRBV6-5	TGTGCCAGCAGTTACTTCTATGCCCCCCAGCACTTACTCTCCTACGAGCAGTACTTC	CASSYFYAPQHLLSYEQYF
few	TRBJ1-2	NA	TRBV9	TGTGCCAGCAGCTCCGGACAGCGGTACTACACCTTC	CASSSGQRYYTF
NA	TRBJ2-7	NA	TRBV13	TGTGCCAGCAGCTTAGGGCCCGGGAAGGGGGATTGGGAGCAGTACTTC	CASSLGPGKGDWEQYF
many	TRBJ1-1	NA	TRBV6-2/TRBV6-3	TGTGCCAGCAGTTACGGGGAGGCGGTTGAAGCTTTCTTT	CASSYGEAVEAFF
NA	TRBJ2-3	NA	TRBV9	TGTGCCAGCACCCCGGCGGACTTCACAGATACGCAGTATTTT	CASTPADFTDTQYF
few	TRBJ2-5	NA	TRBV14	TGTGCCAGCAGCCAAAGGGTTGAGACCCAGTACTTC	CASSQRVETQYF
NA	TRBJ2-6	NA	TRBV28	TGTGCCAGCAGTTTTCCGTTCTCTGGGGCCAACGTCCTGACTTTC	CASSFPFSGANVLTF
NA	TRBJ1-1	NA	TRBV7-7	TGTGCCAGCAGCCGTCGGACGAACACTGAAGCTTTCTTT	CASSRRTNTEAFF
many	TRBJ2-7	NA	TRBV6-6	TGTGCCAGCAGTTACCCGGACATTAACGAGCAGTACTTC	CASSYPDINEQYF
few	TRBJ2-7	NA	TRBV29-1	TGCAGCGTGGGCGAAAGGGCTGGGTACGAGCAGTACTTC	CSVGERAGYEQYF
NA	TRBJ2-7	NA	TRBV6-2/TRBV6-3	TGTGCCAGCAGAGACCCCGGGGGTAGTCATTACGAGCAGTACTTC	CASRDPGGSHYEQYF
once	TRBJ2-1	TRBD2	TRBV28	TGTGCCAGCAGCCGTAGCGGGAGGGCCCGAAATGAGCAGTTCTTC	CASSRSGRARNEQFF
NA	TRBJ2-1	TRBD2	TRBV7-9	TGTGCCAGCAGCTCCTCTCTGGAGCGGGGGAGATTATACAATGAGCAGTTCTTC	CASSSSLERGRLYNEQFF
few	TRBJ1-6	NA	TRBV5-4	TGTGCCAGCAGCTTCGATGGGAATAATTCACCCCTCCACTTT	CASSFDGNNSPLHF
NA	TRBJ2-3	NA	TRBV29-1	TGCAGCGTTCGGTCGACGATCACAGATACGCAGTATTTT	CSVRSTITDTQYF
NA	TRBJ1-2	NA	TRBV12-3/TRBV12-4	TGTGCCAGCAGCTTCAATCAGGTCGTGAACTATGGCTACACCTTC	CASSFNQVVNYGYTF
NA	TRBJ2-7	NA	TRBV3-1	TGTGCCAGCAGCCAAGGGGGGACTTTTTTTTACGAGCAGTACTTC	CASSQGGTFFYEQYF
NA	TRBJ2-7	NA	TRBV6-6	TGTGCCAGCAGTTTCCTCGTGGTTGGCGAGCAGTACTTC	CASSFLVVGEQYF
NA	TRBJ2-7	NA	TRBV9	TGTGCCAGCAGCGTAGCTGGAGGGGGATACGAGCAGTACTTC	CASSVAGGGYEQYF
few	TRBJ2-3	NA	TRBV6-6	TGTGCCAGCGGCCCGCGGGCGGCAGATACGCAGTATTTT	CASGPRAADTQYF
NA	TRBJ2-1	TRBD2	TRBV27	TGTGCCAGCAGTTTGGGAGGGGCGCGGTACAATGAGCAGTTCTTC	CASSLGGARYNEQFF
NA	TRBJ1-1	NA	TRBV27	TGTGCCAGCAGTGCCCGCATGAACACTGAAGCTTTCTTT	CASSARMNTEAFF
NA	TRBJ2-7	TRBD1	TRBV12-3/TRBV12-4	TGTGCCAGCAGAGCCGGGACAGGGTCCCACGAGCAGTACTTC	CASRAGTGSHEQYF
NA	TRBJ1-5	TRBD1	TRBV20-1	TGCAGTGCTAGAGATCAGGACAGGGGGTCTCAGCCCCAGCATTTT	CSARDQDRGSQPQHF
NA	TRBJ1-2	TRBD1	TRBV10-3	TGTGCCATCAGTGACGCGACAGGGGGCGGAGGTGGCTACACCTTC	CAISDATGGGGGYTF
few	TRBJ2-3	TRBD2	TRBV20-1	TGCAGTGCTAGTCGGGCAGGGCGGGAGTTGACAGATACGCAGTATTTT	CSASRAGRELTDTQYF
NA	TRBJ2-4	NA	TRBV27	TGTGCCAGCAGTCCGGACAGACACATTCAGTACTTC	CASSPDRHIQYF
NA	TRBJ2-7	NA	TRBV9	TGTGCCAGCAGCCCCCAGACAAACGACTACGAGCAGTACTTC	CASSPQTNDYEQYF
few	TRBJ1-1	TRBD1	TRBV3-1	TGTGCCAGCAGCAGACAGGGATCGAACACTGAAGCTTTCTTT	CASSRQGSNTEAFF
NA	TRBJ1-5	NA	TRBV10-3	TGTGCCATCAGTGATTCAGGTCATAAGTTGACAATTCAGCCCCAGCATTTT	CAISDSGHKLTIQPQHF
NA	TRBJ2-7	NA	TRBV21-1	TGTGCCAGCACGACAGGAAACTCCTACGAGCAGTACTTC	CASTTGNSYEQYF
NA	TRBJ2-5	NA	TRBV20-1	TGCAGTGCTAGAGATCTTCCTAGAGGGACCCAGTACTTC	CSARDLPRGTQYF
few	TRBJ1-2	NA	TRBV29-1	TGCAGCGTTAGGACCCTATCTAGTTATGGCTACACCTTC	CSVRTLSSYGYTF
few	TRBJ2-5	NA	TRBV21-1	TGTTCACAGCAAAGAGTGGGCAGGGAGACCCAGTACTTC	CSQQRVGRETQYF
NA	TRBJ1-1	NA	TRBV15	TGTGCCACCAGCAAGCAAATGAACACTGAAGCTTTCTTT	CATSKQMNTEAFF